This is a list of T cell receptor beta chains from one sample in a study of control samples from healthy donors and cancer patients. Sequenced by immunoSEQ multiplex PCR; TCRdb stores in-frame clones only, minus some. The sample gives about 98,000 clones, under 95% of which show up once; 2% to 2.5% is in the top ten. The sequenced material came from blood. These receptors came from a woman aged 18-29 years in good health. The CDR3 runs from the conserved cysteine through the conserved F or W. D genes are given only for firm matches. Some rows mark clone size as missing; the rest say once, few, many or name a class of expanded clone.

.	TRBJ2-1	TRBV5-4	TRBD2	TGTGCCGGAAGCGGGAGCGGTGAGCAGTTCTTC	CAGSGSGEQFF
.	TRBJ1-1	TRBV3-1/TRBV3-2	.	TGTGCCAGCAGCCAAGTTACAGGAGAAGCTTTCTTT	CASSQVTGEAFF
.	TRBJ2-3	TRBV6-4	.	TGTGCCAGCAGCCCGGGAGAGGGAGGCGTGGATACGCAGTATTTT	CASSPGEGGVDTQYF
.	TRBJ1-2	TRBV11-2	.	TGTGCCAGCAGCTTATCGGGGAACTATGGCTACACCTTC	CASSLSGNYGYTF
.	TRBJ1-5	TRBV20-1	.	TGCAGTGCTAGTCCCGGAGCCCATAGCAATCAGCCCCAGCATTTT	CSASPGAHSNQPQHF
.	TRBJ2-3	TRBV24-1	.	TGTGCCACCAGTGATTCTCGGGAGTCAACAGATACGCAGTATTTT	CATSDSRESTDTQYF
.	TRBJ1-5	TRBV19	.	TGTGCCAGTAGTCAGGTAGGCAATCAGCCCCAGCATTTT	CASSQVGNQPQHF
once	TRBJ1-6	TRBV3-1/TRBV3-2	.	TGTGCCAGCAGCCAAGAGGAGGATTCACCCCTCCACTTT	CASSQEEDSPLHF
.	TRBJ1-3	TRBV9	.	TGTGCCAGCAGCTCACGGTTTTTCGACGGAAACACCATATATTTT	CASSSRFFDGNTIYF
.	TRBJ2-7	TRBV30	.	TGTGCCCTTGTGAAGGGGCCCCTAGAAGGCGAGCAGTACTTC	CALVKGPLEGEQYF
few	TRBJ1-2	TRBV6-5	.	TGTGCCAGCAGCCTCTCTCTATCGGCTAACTATGGCTACACCTTC	CASSLSLSANYGYTF
.	TRBJ1-1	TRBV12-3/TRBV12-4	.	TGTGCCAGCAGACGAACACGGAGTAATGAAGCTTTCTTT	CASRRTRSNEAFF
.	TRBJ2-5	TRBV24-1	.	TGTGCCACCAGCGTAGCCGAGGGGGGGCAAGAGACCCAGTACTTC	CATSVAEGGQETQYF
.	TRBJ2-4	TRBV7-8	.	TGTGCCAGCAGCTTACGGGAAACGGACATTCAGTACTTC	CASSLRETDIQYF
.	TRBJ2-1	TRBV2	.	TGTGCCAGCCACAGGGTAAGGGAGCAGTTCTTC	CASHRVREQFF
.	TRBJ2-1	TRBV5-1	TRBD1	TGCGCCAGCAAAGGACAGGGTCCCTACAATGAGCAGTTCTTC	CASKGQGPYNEQFF
few	TRBJ2-7	TRBV3-1/TRBV3-2	.	TGTGCCAGCAGCCCGACAGGTTCCTACGAGCAGTACTTC	CASSPTGSYEQYF
once	TRBJ1-1	TRBV25-1	.	TGTGCCAGCAGGGAGCAGGGCACTGAAGCTTTCTTT	CASREQGTEAFF
.	TRBJ2-5	TRBV4-1	TRBD2	TGCGCCAGCAGCCAAGGTGGCGGGGGTTGGGAGACCCAGTACTTC	CASSQGGGGWETQYF
.	TRBJ1-2	TRBV6-6	.	TGTGCCAGCAGTTACGACTATGGCTACACCTTC	CASSYDYGYTF
.	TRBJ2-7	TRBV28	TRBD1	TGTGCCAGCAGTTTTGGTGGGAGTCCCAGGGGGCCTAGGTACGAGCAGTACTTC	CASSFGGSPRGPRYEQYF
.	TRBJ1-1	TRBV25-1	.	TGTGCCAGCAGATGGGGGGGGGCGAACACTGAAGCTTTCTTT	CASRWGGANTEAFF
.	TRBJ2-7	TRBV7-9	.	TGTGCCAGCAGCTTAGCAGGCGGAACCTACGAGCAGTACTTC	CASSLAGGTYEQYF
once	TRBJ2-2	TRBV18	TRBD2	TGTGCCAGCTCACCTTTCAGCGGGAGTCCGGGCACCGGGGAGCTGTTTTTT	CASSPFSGSPGTGELFF
.	TRBJ1-5	TRBV5-6	.	TGTGCCAGCAGCTTGGCCCACTTGGGAATGCAGCCCCAGCATTTT	CASSLAHLGMQPQHF
.	TRBJ1-1	TRBV10-3	TRBD1	TGTGCCATCAGTGGTGGGACAGGGAAGGTCGGAGAAGCTTTCTTT	CAISGGTGKVGEAFF
.	TRBJ2-4	TRBV19	TRBD1	TGTGCCAGTAGTATTGGGACAGGGCTCAAAAACATTCAGTACTTC	CASSIGTGLKNIQYF
.	TRBJ1-3	TRBV19	.	TGTGCCAGTAGTATAGCCCACCAGGGAGTCTCTGGAAACACCATATATTTT	CASSIAHQGVSGNTIYF
.	TRBJ2-1	TRBV2	.	TGTGCCAGCAGTGGGTTTTCGGACTCCTACAATGAGCAGTTCTTC	CASSGFSDSYNEQFF
.	TRBJ1-1	TRBV3-1/TRBV3-2	.	TGTGCCAGCAGACCCAGTCTCTTGAACACTGAAGCTTTCTTT	CASRPSLLNTEAFF
.	TRBJ2-1	TRBV11-2	.	TGTGCCAGCAGCCGCGTCCCCTCCTACAATGAGCAGTTCTTC	CASSRVPSYNEQFF
.	TRBJ1-5	TRBV10-1	TRBD1	TGCGCCAGCAGTGACACGGACAGGGATCAGCCCCAGCATTTT	CASSDTDRDQPQHF
.	TRBJ1-2	TRBV7-2	.	TGTGCCAGCAGCTTTGTTGGCGGGGGCTACACCTTC	CASSFVGGGYTF
.	TRBJ2-3	TRBV27	TRBD1	TGTGCCAGCAGAACACCCGGGACAGTAAGCACAGATACGCAGTATTTT	CASRTPGTVSTDTQYF
.	TRBJ2-5	TRBV9	.	TGTGCCAGCAGCTCCTCCAACAGGGAACAAGAGACCCAGTACTTC	CASSSSNREQETQYF
once	TRBJ2-7	TRBV25-1	.	TGTGCCAGCAGTGAGCAGGGGTCTACCTACGAGCAGTACTTC	CASSEQGSTYEQYF
.	TRBJ1-6	TRBV30	.	TGTGCCGGGGAGAAGGATCGTTCACCCCTCCACTTT	CAGEKDRSPLHF